This paragraph covers one TCR beta chain sequence. The CDR3 is made up of 13 amino acids. Germline values: CDR1 DFQATT, CDR2 SNEGSKA (reference sequence). The V and J ends lost 6 bases and 3 bases respectively, with 12 bases between them. This sample was included in a study of blood T cells in healthy people across ages. Russia was home to the donors, healthy Caucasian individuals aged roughly 6 to 90. With a J-beta primer mix and a sample-barcoded 5' primer, a second PCR ran 7 to 11 cycles. The study obtained at least 2.5 million CDR3-containing paired-end reads from every sample. Via MiXCR, TCRdb re-called the 5' RACE reads, giving one row per CDR3 protein. The sample gives about 720,000 distinct CDR3 sequences, about a fifth of which show up once; around a fifth is in the top ten.

This TCR came from a man aged 70-80 years in good health. Material for sequencing was blood. This sequence joins TRBV20-1 and TRBJ2-1, with D possibly TRBD2 on 6 matching bases. CDR3 nucleotides: TGCAGTGCACCGGGAGTGGTCTACAATGAGCAGTTCTTC. This codes for CSAPGVVYNEQFF.